Detailed here is one TCR beta chain. This sample is drawn from a study of control samples from healthy donors and cancer patients. Method: immunoSEQ multiplex PCR; TCRdb's copy keeps in-frame clones and lacks some. The table lists roughly 120,000 clones, about 93% of them singletons. V shed 0 bases and J shed 5 bases, with 6 bases lying between them. This CDR3 region has 12 residues. Germline-derived CDR1 and CDR2 are SGHNT and YYREEE (reference sequence). V and J are TRBV5-4 and TRBJ2-7; D remains unclear. Specimen: blood. This receptor was taken from a man aged 25 to 40 in good health. The CDR3 here is CASSLVRDEQYF. CDR3 DNA sequence: TGTGCCAGCAGCTTGGTTCGCGACGAGCAGTACTTC.